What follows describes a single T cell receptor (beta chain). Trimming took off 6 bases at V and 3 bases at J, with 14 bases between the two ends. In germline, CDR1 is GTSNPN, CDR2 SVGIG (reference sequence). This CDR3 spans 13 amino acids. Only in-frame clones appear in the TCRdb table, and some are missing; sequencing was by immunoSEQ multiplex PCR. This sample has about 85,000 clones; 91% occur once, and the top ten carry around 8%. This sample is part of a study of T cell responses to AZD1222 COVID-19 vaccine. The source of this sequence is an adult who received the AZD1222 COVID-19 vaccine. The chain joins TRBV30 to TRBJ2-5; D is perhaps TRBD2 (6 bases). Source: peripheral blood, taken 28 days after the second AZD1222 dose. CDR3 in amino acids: CACLKLAEETQYF. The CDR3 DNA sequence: TGTGCCTGCCTAAAACTAGCCGAAGAGACCCAGTACTTC.